This T cell receptor beta chain was recorded in a study of identical twins. Overall study findings and caveats: The authors noted that invariant MAIT and iNKT cells could partly confound zero-insertion analyses.

Germline V gene data show CDR1 as SNHLY and CDR2 as FYNNEI. The CDR3 sequence is 13 residues long. The V and J ends lost 3 bases and 9 bases respectively, with 11 bases between them. This clonotype was counted ten times or more. Its target is unknown. MiXCR was run by TCRdb on the 5' RACE reads, yielding one entry per CDR3 protein. The table has about 220,000 distinct CDR3 sequences, 6% to 8.5% seen once. These same data were also listed under a study on yellow fever vaccine responses in identical twins. That paper notes: Among the twins, the vaccine T cell response reportedly seemed partly convergent and partly personalized.

J is TRBJ2-2 and V is TRBV2; a weak D match, TRBD2 (5 bases). Sequencing was performed on CD8+ T cells sorted from blood. This TCR was sampled from a woman aged 18-29 years in good health. CDR3 region: CASSDMGERELFF. The DNA of the CDR3 is TGTGCCAGCAGTGATATGGGAGAAAGGGAGCTGTTTTTT.